The T cell receptor (beta chain) under discussion was sequenced for a study of response to subunit inactivated influenza vaccine. Whole-study results and caveats: The authors proposed limited new T cell recruitment per seasonal influenza vaccination.

Trimming took off 1 base at V and 7 bases at J, with 18 bases between the two ends. CDR1 is KGHDR and CDR2 is SFDVKD in the germline V gene. The CDR3 runs 16 residues. One entry per CDR3 protein results from TCRdb running MiXCR on the RT-PCR reads. The sample has 150,000 to 200,000 distinct CDR3 sequences, around 9.9% seen once; the top ten hold 12%. In the case of this clonotype: Its antigen is as yet unknown.

The starting material was non-naive T cells sorted from PBMCs, obtained about 40 days after vaccination. This receptor was identified in a man over 45 who received an inactivated influenza vaccine. This chain connects TRBV24-1 to TRBJ1-1; D uncertain. The CDR3: CATSDFTSCFLYEAFF. The CDR3 coding sequence is TGTGCCACCAGTGATTTCACGTCTTGCTTCTTGTATGAAGCTTTCTTT.